Listed below are T cell receptor beta chains from one sample, sequenced in a study of cytomegalovirus exposure and HLA in healthy donors. Here immunoSEQ multiplex PCR was the method, and the copy in TCRdb shows in-frame clones only, minus some. The sample has 100,000 or so clones; 78% are singletons. Sequenced material: PBMCs. The receptors derive from a man aged 25 to 40 in good health and CMV-seronegative. Both conserved end residues are part of each CDR3. A D gene is named only where the DNA matches it firmly. Size is stated for part of the rows, as once, few or many counts, or as a class when the clone is expanded.

d_call j_call clone_size v_call cdr3_nt cdr3_aa
- TRBJ2-3 - TRBV9 TGTGCCAGCAGCGTTGGGAGAGACACCACCACAGATACGCAGTATTTT CASSVGRDTTTDTQYF
TRBD1 TRBJ2-7 - TRBV5-1 TGCGCCAGCAGCCAAATCGACAGGGGGCAGTACGAGCAGTACTTC CASSQIDRGQYEQYF
TRBD1 TRBJ2-2 - TRBV30 TGTGCCTGGAGTCAAAGACAGGGGGGTTTTACCGGGGAGCTGTTTTTT CAWSQRQGGFTGELFF
- TRBJ2-2 - TRBV28 TGTGCCAGCAGCCCGGCAGGGCCGGTAACCGGGGAGCTGTTTTTT CASSPAGPVTGELFF
- TRBJ1-1 - TRBV9 TGTGCCAGCAGCGTAAACCCGACAGGAAACACTGAAGCTTTCTTT CASSVNPTGNTEAFF
TRBD1 TRBJ1-5 - TRBV25-1 TGTGCCAGCAGTGACACAGGGGGCGGCAATCAGCCCCAGCATTTT CASSDTGGGNQPQHF
- TRBJ1-2 - TRBV4-1 TGCGCCAGCAGCCAAGATGCGACAGCCGACTTCTACACCTTC CASSQDATADFYTF
TRBD1 TRBJ2-2 - TRBV6-5 TGTGCCAGCAGTTTGGGACAGCCCGCGAACACCGGGGAGCTGTTTTTT CASSLGQPANTGELFF
- TRBJ2-5 - TRBV6-1 TGTGCCAGCAGGGCAGGGCGCGAGACCCAGTACTTC CASRAGRETQYF
- TRBJ2-7 - TRBV28 TGTGCCATCGGCGGACAGATCTACGAGCAGTACTTC CAIGGQIYEQYF
TRBD1 TRBJ1-6 - TRBV11-2 TGTGCCAGCAGCTTAAGGGGGCCACAGGGTTTGAGTAATTCACCCCTCCACTTT CASSLRGPQGLSNSPLHF
TRBD2 TRBJ2-7 - TRBV6-5 TGTGCCAGCAGTTACTCGAGTTCGCGGGGGGTATACGAGCAGTACTTC CASSYSSSRGVYEQYF
TRBD1 TRBJ1-2 once TRBV27 TGTGCCAGCAGACGCGCGGCAGGGGGCTATGGCTACACCTTC CASRRAAGGYGYTF
- TRBJ1-1 - TRBV6-5 TGTGCCAGCAGTTACTCGAGTGTTGGTGAAGCTTTCTTT CASSYSSVGEAFF
TRBD1 TRBJ2-7 - TRBV27 TGTGCCAGCCAAACGAATACGGGACAGATTGACAGCTCCTACGAGCAGTACTTC CASQTNTGQIDSSYEQYF
- TRBJ1-5 few TRBV6-5 TGTGCCAGCAGACCGGGTGGGGGGGCTCGTCAGCCCCAGCATTTT CASRPGGGARQPQHF
TRBD2 TRBJ2-1 - TRBV15 TGTGCCACCAGCGTCCCCGGGACTAGCCCGAACAATGAGCAGTTCTTC CATSVPGTSPNNEQFF
TRBD1 TRBJ1-5 - TRBV19 TGTGCCACTAGACAGGGGTATAGCAATCAGCCCCAGCATTTT CATRQGYSNQPQHF
TRBD1 TRBJ1-5 - TRBV7-9 TGTGCCAGCAGCTTAAGCTCAGGGGGCGGTCAGCCCCAGCATTTT CASSLSSGGGQPQHF
TRBD1 TRBJ1-2 few TRBV19 TGTGCCAGTACCAAGACAGGGATCGGCTACACCTTC CASTKTGIGYTF
- TRBJ1-2 - TRBV5-1 TGCGCCAGCAGCCCTACAGGGTTTCGTGTCGATGGCTACACCTTC CASSPTGFRVDGYTF
- TRBJ2-1 once TRBV19 TGTGCCAGTAGTTTCAGGTCCAATGAGCAGTTCTTC CASSFRSNEQFF
TRBD2 TRBJ2-2 few TRBV5-4 TGTGCCAGCAGCCTACAAGCGGGGGGAAATACCGGGGAGCTGTTTTTT CASSLQAGGNTGELFF
- TRBJ2-7 - TRBV7-4 TGTGCCAGCAGCCTCGGGCCGGGGTTGAACGAGCAGTACTTC CASSLGPGLNEQYF
TRBD1 TRBJ1-6 - TRBV6-5 TGTGCCAGCAGAGAACAGGGGGCTGGTTCACCCCTCCACTTT CASREQGAGSPLHF
- TRBJ2-7 few TRBV9 TGTGCCAGCAGCGTAGCCCCGGGGAGCTCCTACGAGCAGTACTTC CASSVAPGSSYEQYF
TRBD2 TRBJ2-1 - TRBV9 TGTGCCAGCAGCGTAGTAGGACTAGTCGGTGAGCAGTTCTTC CASSVVGLVGEQFF
- TRBJ1-2 - TRBV4-1 TGCGCCAGCAGCCAAGACCACTACAGGGAAAAGGATGGCTACACCTTC CASSQDHYREKDGYTF
- TRBJ2-7 - TRBV5-1 TGCGCCAGCAGGCAGGATGCAGGGGCATCCACCTACGAGCAGTACTTC CASRQDAGASTYEQYF
TRBD1 TRBJ2-7 - TRBV6-1 TGTGCCAGCAGCCAGGGGGTCCGATCCTACGAGCAGTACTTC CASSQGVRSYEQYF
TRBD1 TRBJ1-1 - TRBV6-5 TGTGCCAGCAGTCGACAGGGGGTCACTGAAGCTTTCTTT CASSRQGVTEAFF
- TRBJ2-2 - TRBV5-1 TGCGCCAGCAGCCCGGACAGCGGGGAGCTGTTTTTT CASSPDSGELFF